This record concerns one TCR beta chain sequence. What this receptor recognizes is not known. No much larger clone exists at a distance of one base, and base qualities are not known. PBMCs were separated by density centrifugation and stained for CD3, CD4 and CD8, after which CD4+ and CD8+ T cells were sorted on a FACSAria. Scalp biopsies and blood samples were provided by unaffected controls. V loses 5 bases at its end and J loses 5 bases; junction bases beyond the gene matches: 5. In the germline V gene (reference sequence), CDR1 corresponds to LNHDA and CDR2 to SQIVND. The CDR3 goes from the cysteine to the phenylalanine over 13 residues. Of the read, only the CDR3 DNA is kept; its 39 bases are in frame from base 1. The library was obtained by the immunoSEQ multiplex PCR assay. RNA was extracted from all samples and reverse transcribed into cDNA as template for TCR sequencing. SuperScript III was used to make first-strand cDNA, primed with a 2:1 mix of oligo-dT and random hexamers. Amplification bias was assessed with a synthetic immune receptor repertoire, and residual bias was removed computationally. The original pipeline was this. Raw reads were preprocessed for error removal, and CDR3 was defined according to IMGT conventions as running from the conserved cysteine to phenylalanine. To get clonality, Shannon entropy was normalized by log2 of the number of productive unique TCRs and the result was subtracted from 1. Scalp TCRbeta sequences were cross-referenced with sorted blood CD4 and CD8 repertoires so that the CD4 or CD8 identity of scalp clones could be inferred. Sourced from immuneACCESS, this table was stored by TCRdb with only in-frame sequences that have V and J called. A share of the clones is absent; for the studies checked, an unresolved V gene accounts for under half, and the remainder has no known explanation. That table is the source of V, J and clone size, and D and trimming were worked out from the DNA. The sample data list 110,000 or so clones, and less than 80% of these were observed just once. The ten largest clones capture approximately 2.6% of the sample.

The sample comes from a study of CD8+ T cells in alopecia areata (dated 2018 in TCRdb). Describing the broader study: The study used high-throughput TCRbeta sequencing to examine T cell clonal expansion in alopecia areata, in both the C3H/HeJ mouse model and human patients. immunoSEQ multiplex PCR using 35 Vbeta forward primers and 13 Jbeta reverse primers was used to amplify TCRbeta CDR3 regions. Scalp clonality was compared across normal scalp (n=4), patchy alopecia areata scalp (n=8), and alopecia totalis/universalis scalp (n=8). Scalp tissue and sorted CD4+ and CD8+ peripheral blood T cells from patchy and totalis/universalis alopecia areata patients and from healthy controls were covered by human TCRbeta sequencing. The RNA source kit depended on sample type: the PAXgene miRNA kit for fixed scalp, the miRNeasy kit for PBMCs, and the RNeasy kit for mouse skin.

What the study reported, not specific to this receptor: Unlike mouse skin, where gammadelta T cells dominate, normal human skin contains resident alphabeta T cells that get sequenced too, which complicates analysis of the scalp TCR repertoire. Higher clonality and more expanded CD8+ clones were observed in lesional scalp than in normal scalp, particularly in alopecia totalis/universalis, a finding suggestive of antigenic drive. Shared TCR sequences between patients were less evident than in mice, which may be partly attributable to HLA diversity in the patient population.

This TCR derives from a human donor in good health. Sequencing used CD4+ T cells sorted from blood. This chain joins TRBV19 to TRBJ2-5, and TRBD1 matches 7 of the central bases. The CDR3 reads as follows: CASSPPTGETQYF. The DNA reads as follows: TGTGCCAGTAGTCCCCCGACAGGGGAGACCCAGTACTTC.